Listed below are T cell receptor beta chains from one sample, sequenced in a study of technical replicates of blood from a handful of donors. Some clones are missing from TCRdb's copy, which holds only in-frame ones; the method was immunoSEQ multiplex PCR. Among 60,000 to 85,000 clones listed, approximately 94% were seen once. The sample was T cells isolated from PBMCs. The receptors were gathered from a human donor in good health. The CDR3 runs from the conserved cysteine through the conserved F or W. The D gene is left open where the match is weak. Only some rows state a clone size, as once, few, many or a class for expanded clones.

clone size,D gene,J gene,V gene,CDR3 DNA,CDR3 protein
NA,TRBD1,TRBJ1-1,TRBV11-2,TGTGCCAGCAGCTTAGGACAGGGCTCTACTGAAGCTTTCTTT,CASSLGQGSTEAFF
NA,TRBD2,TRBJ2-1,TRBV6-4,TGTGCCAGCAGTGCTAGCGGGGTTAACAATGAGCAGTTCTTC,CASSASGVNNEQFF
NA,NA,TRBJ2-7,TRBV7-2,TGTGCCAGCAGCTTGCCCACGAGTTCCGAGCAGTACTTC,CASSLPTSSEQYF
NA,NA,TRBJ2-1,TRBV11-3,TGTGCCAGCAGCCCAGACAGTTACAATGAGCAGTTCTTC,CASSPDSYNEQFF
few,NA,TRBJ1-5,TRBV19,TGTGCCAGTAGTCTGTCAGGGTGGGCGAACAATCAGCCCCAGCATTTT,CASSLSGWANNQPQHF
NA,TRBD2,TRBJ2-7,TRBV18,TGTGCCAGCTCACCTGGCGGGAGTGTTTACGAGCAGTACTTC,CASSPGGSVYEQYF
NA,TRBD2,TRBJ2-7,TRBV11-2,TGTGCCAGCAGCTTCCGTCTAGCGGGAGATCGTCCGGCCTACGAGCAGTACTTC,CASSFRLAGDRPAYEQYF
NA,TRBD1,TRBJ1-1,TRBV9,TGTGCCAGCAGCGGTGGACAGGCTGAAGCTTTCTTT,CASSGGQAEAFF
once,TRBD2,TRBJ2-1,TRBV7-7,TGTGCTAGCAGCACTCGGGGGGACGATGAGCAGTTCTTC,CASSTRGDDEQFF
NA,TRBD1,TRBJ1-1,TRBV11-2,TGTGCCAGCAGCTTAGATACCAGAACCCCGGGACAGCGCCAGACTGAAGCTTTCTTT,CASSLDTRTPGQRQTEAFF
NA,NA,TRBJ1-1,TRBV5-1,TGCGCCAGCAGCGAGGGCAGCAACACTGAAGCTTTCTTT,CASSEGSNTEAFF
NA,NA,TRBJ2-2,TRBV4-3,TGCGCCAGCAGCCAATCTGTCACCGGGGAGCTGTTTTTT,CASSQSVTGELFF
NA,NA,TRBJ1-1,TRBV15,TGTGCCACCAGCAGGCCGGGAAAAATGAACACTGAAGCTTTCTTT,CATSRPGKMNTEAFF
NA,NA,TRBJ2-7,TRBV6-1,TGTGCCAGCCGGGACACTGCCTACGAGCAGTACTTC,CASRDTAYEQYF
NA,TRBD2,TRBJ2-7,TRBV28,TGTGCCAGCAGTCGTGCTAGCGGGCTTCCTTACGAGCAGTACTTC,CASSRASGLPYEQYF
NA,TRBD1,TRBJ2-5,TRBV19,TGTGCCAGTAGTATTGGGGGACAGGGGGCAAGAGAGACCCAGTACTTC,CASSIGGQGARETQYF
NA,NA,TRBJ1-1,TRBV9,TGTGCCAGCAGCCCACCAGGATGGGGCAGGCAGAACACTGAAGCTTTCTTT,CASSPPGWGRQNTEAFF
NA,NA,TRBJ1-5,TRBV6-5,TGTGCCAGCAGTTACTCGAGAGGCCTTAATCAGCCCCAGCATTTT,CASSYSRGLNQPQHF
NA,TRBD2,TRBJ2-3,TRBV28,TGTGCCAGCAGTTTATGGGGGCGACTAGCGGGACCAGATACGCAGTATTTT,CASSLWGRLAGPDTQYF
NA,NA,TRBJ1-1,TRBV27,TGTGCCAGCAGTTTATCCACAGTGATCGATCCAGCTTTCTTT,CASSLSTVIDPAFF
NA,TRBD2,TRBJ2-1,TRBV5-6,TGTGCCAGCGTAACTCTCTATGCGCGGGAGGGCTATGAGCAGTTCTTC,CASVTLYAREGYEQFF
NA,NA,TRBJ2-7,TRBV7-2,TGTGCCAGCAGCTTAGGACTAGCCTACGAGCAGTACTTC,CASSLGLAYEQYF
NA,TRBD2,TRBJ2-3,TRBV6-4,TGTGCCAGCAGTGACTCGACTAGCGGACACACAGATACGCAGTATTTT,CASSDSTSGHTDTQYF
NA,NA,TRBJ2-3,TRBV10-3,TGTGCCATCAGCGTTCCGGGCGGGACAGATACGCAGTATTTT,CAISVPGGTDTQYF
once,NA,TRBJ1-2,TRBV29-1,TGCAGCGTTGACGCGGGAGGGGACTATGGCTACACCTTC,CSVDAGGDYGYTF
NA,TRBD1,TRBJ2-1,TRBV10-2,TGCGCCAGCAGTGAACAGGGGGCTTACAATGAGCAGTTCTTC,CASSEQGAYNEQFF
once,TRBD1,TRBJ1-1,TRBV9,TGTGCCAGCAGCGTAGGACAGGGGAGTACTGAAGCTTTCTTT,CASSVGQGSTEAFF
NA,NA,TRBJ2-2,TRBV7-9,TGTGCCAGCAGCCCTACCACCGGGGAGCTGTTTTTT,CASSPTTGELFF
once,NA,TRBJ2-7,TRBV19,TGTGCCAGTAGTTCCGTCGGGAGCTCCTACGAGCAGTACTTC,CASSSVGSSYEQYF
NA,TRBD2,TRBJ2-5,TRBV30,TGTGCCTGGGAAGCGGGAATGAAAGAGACCCAGTACTTC,CAWEAGMKETQYF
once,NA,TRBJ2-3,TRBV2,TGTGCCAGCACCAGAGATACGCAGTATTTT,CASTRDTQYF
NA,TRBD2,TRBJ2-1,TRBV5-1,TGCGCCAGCAGCTTGGGTAGCGGGGGCTGGTACAATGAGCAGTTCTTC,CASSLGSGGWYNEQFF
NA,NA,TRBJ2-6,TRBV7-2,TGTGCCAGCAGCCAACAGGGCGACATGGCCAACGTCCTGACTTTC,CASSQQGDMANVLTF
once,NA,TRBJ1-1,TRBV28,TGTGCCAGCAGTTTCCCCTCGGGGAACACTGAAGCTTTCTTT,CASSFPSGNTEAFF